These 25 T cell receptor beta chains were all obtained from the same sample, sequenced in a study of T cell clonality in common variable immunodeficiency. TCRdb's table, derived via immunoSEQ multiplex PCR, lists solely in-frame clones and lacks some. There are tens of thousands of clones in the sample, none observed a single time. Sequencing was performed on peripheral blood mononuclear cells. These receptors were collected from a person between 18 and 75 years old in good health.

At least ten counts were recorded for this clone. The read comes to an end 3 residues before the CDR3 does, leaving the germline J gene to fill in the end. The V and J genes are TRBV13 and TRBJ1-3; 7 nucleotides match TRBD1. Germline loops: CDR1 PRHDT, CDR2 FYEKMQ (reference sequence). The CDR3 runs 16 residues. V shed 5 bases, J shed 1 base, and the junction held 8 bases outside the gene matches. The sequenced CDR3 bases are TGTGCCAGCAGCCAAACCCACAGGGGTTCTGGAAACACC. Encoded protein: CASSQTHRGSGNT. The whole CDR3 sequence is CASSQTHRGSGNTIYF.

This clone was counted at least ten times. The CDR3 end is not reached by the read, which stops 3 residues before it; the germline J gene fills it in. The V call is TRBV5-1, the J call TRBJ2-1; D not certain. CDR3 length: 14 residues. Germline V gene data show CDR1 as SGHRS and CDR2 as YFSETQ. The V and J ends lost 0 bases and 4 bases respectively, with 8 bases between them. CDR3 DNA, as far as it was read: TGCGCCAGCAGCTTGGAGGGTCAGTACAATGAG. Amino acids: CASSLEGQYNE. The complete CDR3 sequence is CASSLEGQYNEQFF.

With respect to this clone: The read ends 3 residues shy of where the CDR3 ends; the end is completed using the germline J gene. This sequence joins TRBV5-6 and TRBJ1-1; D is uncertain. V lost 4 bases, J lost 5 bases, and 9 bases lay in between. This CDR3 has 12 amino acids. In germline, CDR1 is SGHDT, CDR2 YYEEEE. CDR3 in amino acids: CASSTGVTEAFF. The part of the CDR3 DNA that was read is TGTGCCAGCAGCACGGGTGTTACTGAA.

This clone has ten or more counts. The read is 3 residues too short to cover the CDR3 end, so that end is filled in from the germline J gene. The chain links TRBV10-3 to TRBJ1-4; the D is unclear. V dropped 3 bases and J dropped 0 bases, with 5 bases sitting between them. Germline CDR1 and CDR2: ENHRY and SYGVKD. This CDR3 has 14 residues. CDR3 sequence: CAISDGATNEKLFF. CDR3 DNA, as far as it was read: TGTGCCATCAGTGACGGGGCAACTAATGAAAAA.

This clone was counted ten times or more. From the germline J gene comes the end of the CDR3, since the read stops 3 residues before it. The chain uses TRBV5-1 and TRBJ1-6; D not certain. There are 18 residues in the CDR3. The ends were cut back, 0 bases at V and 0 bases at J, with 13 bases in the middle. Looked up from germline, CDR1 is SGHRS and CDR2 is YFSETQ. Partial CDR3 DNA: TGCGCCAGCAGCTTGGACAGTTCCTACAGCTCCTATAATTCACCC. Translation: CASSLDSSYSSYNSP. The full CDR3 sequence reads CASSLDSSYSSYNSPLHF.

This clone was counted between two and nine times. The CDR3 end is not reached by the read, which stops 3 residues before it; the germline J gene fills it in. The chain is built from TRBV5-4 and TRBJ2-7; 8 positions agree with TRBD2. CDR1 is SGHNT and CDR2 is YYREEE in the germline V gene (reference sequence). Losses at the gene ends were 0 bases for V and 4 bases for J; bases not matched to a gene: 6. The length of the CDR3 is 15 residues. CDR3 residues: CASSLAPGGEYEQYF. The DNA read from the CDR3 is TGTGCCAGCAGCTTGGCACCCGGGGGGGAGTACGAG. Supplemented by reference TRBV5-4 and TRBJ2-7, the full variable domain reads ETGVTQSPTHLIKTRGQQVTLRCSSQSGHNTVSWYQQALGQGPQFIFQYYREEENGRGNFPPRFSGLQFPNYSSELNVNALELDDSALYLCASSLAPGGEYEQYFGPGTRLTVT.

The table lists this clone with a few counts. Read sequence stops 3 residues before the CDR3 end, and the germline J gene provides the missing end. V and J are TRBV6-2 or TRBV6-3 and TRBJ1-1; no reliable D call. The CDR3 loop spans 13 amino acids. CDR1 and CDR2 from the germline V gene are MNHEY and SVGEGT. V was cut by 7 bases and J by 0 bases, with 9 bases left in between. CDR3 residues: CASNRKLNTEAFF. The DNA read from the CDR3 is TGTGCCAGCAATCGTAAATTGAACACTGAA.

This clone was seen many times. The read ends 3 residues shy of where the CDR3 ends; the end is completed using the germline J gene. The same CDR3 also results from other DNA sequences found in this sample. This chain links TRBV20-1 with TRBJ2-4; D may be TRBD1 (5 bases). Germline V CDR1 and CDR2: DFQATT, SNEGSKA (reference sequence). The CDR3 is 13 amino acids. V lost 7 bases and J 1 base, leaving 11 bases between the germline ends. The CDR3 loop is CSVGVLAKNIQYF. The CDR3 DNA, read in part, is TGCAGTGTAGGGGTTTTGGCCAAAAACATT.

This clone was counted many times. The read ends 3 residues shy of where the CDR3 ends; the end is completed using the germline J gene. This chain joins TRBV6-1 and TRBJ2-7; D gene ambiguous. CDR3 length: 14 residues. The germline CDR1 and CDR2 sequences are MNHNS and SASEGT. The V and J ends lost 3 bases and 0 bases respectively, with 9 bases between them. CDR3 loop: CASSDWAASYEQYF. The CDR3 bases that were read are TGTGCCAGCAGTGATTGGGCAGCCTCCTACGAG.

There are many counts of this clone. The DNA ends 3 residues before the CDR3 does, and the rest of the CDR3 is filled in from the germline J gene. The chain couples TRBV7-8 to TRBJ1-6, with 9 positions matching TRBD1. V was pared by 5 bases and J by 10 bases, with 6 bases of the junction left unmatched. The CDR3 sequence is 14 residues long. Germline lookup yields CDR1 SGHVS and CDR2 FQNEAQ. Incomplete CDR3 DNA: TGTGCCAGCAGCCCCGGACAGGGGTGGTCACCC. It codes for CASSPGQGWSP. The full CDR3 sequence reads CASSPGQGWSPLHF.

This clone occurred many times. The missing CDR3 end, 3 residues past where the read stops, is filled in from the germline J gene. The chain recombines TRBV30 with TRBJ1-1; tentative D call: TRBD1 (5 bases). This CDR3 has 14 amino acids. V lost 1 base, J lost 5 bases, and 14 bases lay in between. Germline CDR1 and CDR2: GTSNPN and SVGIG (reference sequence). This CDR3 is CAWSGGAGRTEAFF. The sequenced CDR3 bases are TGTGCCTGGAGTGGTGGGGCCGGGCGGACTGAA.

Many counts were recorded for this clone. CDR3 residues: CASSLMGGSYNEQFF. The sequenced CDR3 bases are TGTGCCAGCAGCCTTATGGGGGGGTCCTACAATGAG. V gene TRBV2 combines with J gene TRBJ2-1, with TRBD2 matching 7 bases. The CDR3 is cut off 3 residues early in the read; its end comes from the germline J gene. The CDR3 covers 15 residues. Per germline, CDR1 SNHLY and CDR2 FYNNEI. V gave up 6 bases and J gave up 1 base; unmatched junction bases: 6.

This clone was counted ten times or more. Read data end 3 residues before the CDR3 end; the end is taken from the germline J gene. V is TRBV5-1 and J is TRBJ2-5; weak D call: TRBD2 (5 bases). Germline CDR1 is SGHRS and CDR2 is YFSETQ. Trimming shortened V by 2 bases and J by 5 bases, and 16 bases separated the two germline ends. The CDR3 totals 15 residues. CDR3 sequence reads: CASSLPSHLGETQYF. The sequenced CDR3 bases are TGCGCCAGCAGCTTACCTAGCCATCTGGGGGAGACC.

This clone was found many times. The read falls 3 residues short of the CDR3 end, and the missing part is taken from the germline J gene. The rearrangement joins TRBV30 to TRBJ1-1, with TRBD1 as a possible D gene (5 bases). Germline-derived CDR1 and CDR2 are GTSNPN and SVGIG (reference sequence). The CDR3 consists of 12 residues. The covered CDR3 bases are TGTGCCTGGAGTGTAGGGGCCATACGA. As protein: CAWSVGAIR. The whole CDR3 protein reads CAWSVGAIRAFF.

Ten or more counts support this clone. The sequenced fragment ends 3 residues before the CDR3 boundary, so the rest is inferred from the germline J gene. This sequence joins TRBV7-2 and TRBJ2-5; a possible D gene is TRBD1 (5 bases). V was cut by 8 bases and J by 1 base, with 11 bases left in between. The CDR3 totals 13 residues. CDR1 and CDR2 from the germline V gene are SGHTA and FQGNSA. The sequenced part of the CDR3 DNA is TGTGCCAGCGCCCAGGGCGGCCAAGAGACC. Amino acid sequence: CASAQGGQET. The whole CDR3 protein is CASAQGGQETQYF.

There are many counts of this clone. The read comes to an end 3 residues before the CDR3 does, leaving the germline J gene to fill in the end. This chain connects TRBV11-3 to TRBJ2-5, with 10 bases identical to TRBD1. This CDR3 is built from 14 residues. Germline V gives CDR1 SGHNT, CDR2 YENEEA. With 3 bases clipped from V and 3 bases from J, the junction kept 1 base outside the gene matches. Partial CDR3 DNA: TGTGCCAGCAGCTTGGACAGGGGGGAAGAGACC. Its translation is CASSLDRGEET. The whole CDR3 is CASSLDRGEETQYF.

This clone appeared many times. The CDR3 end lies 3 residues beyond the end of the read and is filled in from the germline J gene. The rearrangement links TRBV15 to TRBJ2-3; D may be TRBD2 (7 bases). Germline V gives CDR1 LNHNV, CDR2 YYDKDF (reference sequence). The CDR3 consists of 13 residues. Trimming removed 8 bases at V and 5 bases at J, with 14 bases between. The CDR3 loop is CATRGLGGDTQYF. CDR3 DNA, as far as it was read: TGTGCCACCCGCGGACTAGGGGGAGATACG.

In regard to this clone: The CDR3 is cut off 3 residues early in the read; its end comes from the germline J gene. The chain links TRBV6-4 to TRBJ1-4, with D hard to call. This CDR3 region has 15 residues. Deletions cut 5 bases from V and 3 bases from J, with 13 bases between. Germline V gene lookup returns CDR1 MRHNA and CDR2 SNTAGT. The CDR3 protein is CASSPQTGANEKLFF. The DNA read from the CDR3 is TGTGCCAGCAGTCCCCAAACCGGGGCTAATGAAAAA.

There are many counts of this clone. The sequence runs out 3 residues before the end of the CDR3; the remainder is reconstructed from the germline J gene. The V gene is TRBV19, the J gene TRBJ1-4; no clear D gene. Germline V CDR1 and CDR2: LNHDA, SQIVND (reference sequence). With 3 bases removed from V and 6 bases from J, the gap between germline ends came to 20 bases. The CDR3 runs 17 residues. Incomplete CDR3 DNA: TGTGCCAGTAGTATCCGTTTACGAGAGGGTCGGTATGAAAAA. This translates into CASSIRLREGRYEK. In full, the CDR3 reads CASSIRLREGRYEKLFF.

This clone was counted at least ten times. The DNA ends 3 residues before the CDR3 does, and the rest of the CDR3 is filled in from the germline J gene. The genes are TRBV7-8 and TRBJ2-7; no reliable D call. Germline loops: CDR1 SGHVS, CDR2 FQNEAQ. This CDR3 is built from 13 residues. The germline V and J ends were trimmed by 1 base and 4 bases, with 8 bases remaining between them. The CDR3 bases that were read are TGTGCCAGCAGCTTAGAGCGTGTTTACGAG. Translating gives CASSLERVYE. The entire CDR3 protein reads CASSLERVYEQYF.

At least ten counts were recorded for this clone. Sequencing ends 3 residues short of the CDR3 end; the germline J gene provides the rest. The genes are TRBV19 and TRBJ2-1; TRBD2 aligns across 7 bases. J lost 1 base, V lost 1 base, and 4 bases had no gene match. Germline CDR1 reads LNHDA; CDR2 reads SQIVND (reference sequence). The CDR3 runs to 16 residues. CDR3 amino acids: CASSIVLGGSYNEQFF. Partial CDR3 DNA: TGTGCCAGTAGTATAGTTTTGGGGGGGTCCTACAATGAG.

This clone was recorded at least ten times. The CDR3 end is not reached by the read, which stops 3 residues before it; the germline J gene fills it in. V usage is TRBV19 and J usage is TRBJ1-5, with 9 bases fitting TRBD1. J lost 5 bases, V lost 2 bases, and 7 bases had no gene match. Germline V gives CDR1 LNHDA, CDR2 SQIVND (reference sequence). The CDR3 loop spans 16 amino acids. Here the CDR3 reads CASSISGQGRHQPQHF. CDR3 DNA, as far as it was read: TGTGCCAGTAGTATATCGGGACAGGGTCGACATCAGCCC.

This clone was observed a handful of times. The CDR3 goes on 3 residues after the read ends, and that part is filled in from the germline J gene. The rearrangement uses TRBV18 and TRBJ1-3; D is unresolved. The CDR3 totals 15 residues. The germline CDR1 and CDR2 sequences are KGHSH and LQKENI. Deletions cut 0 bases from V and 8 bases from J, with 14 bases between. The DNA read from the CDR3 is TGTGCCAGCTCACCACCCGGCGGCTCTGGTGACACC. It encodes CASSPPGGSGDT. The whole CDR3 protein is CASSPPGGSGDTIYF. Complete variable domain (other parts from reference TRBV18 and TRBJ1-3): NAGVMQNPRHLVRRRGQEARLRCSPMKGHSHVYWYRQLPEEGLKFMVYLQKENIIDESGMPKERFSAEFPKEGPSILRIQQVVRGDSAAYFCASSPPGGSGDTIYFGEGSWLTVV.

This clone was counted many times. The sequence runs out 3 residues before the end of the CDR3; the remainder is reconstructed from the germline J gene. The V call is TRBV14, the J call TRBJ2-7, with 9 bases lining up with TRBD1. The CDR3 extends over 17 amino acids. CDR1 and CDR2 from the germline V gene are SGHDN and FVKESK. Losses at the gene ends were 4 bases for V and 3 bases for J; bases not matched to a gene: 13. The CDR3 sequence is CASSLGTSGTGIYEQYF. CDR3 DNA, as far as it was read: TGTGCCAGCAGCCTGGGGACGTCCGGGACAGGGATCTACGAG.

This clone was detected many times. The observed sequence ends 3 residues before the CDR3 terminus, with the missing tail filled in from the germline J gene. This chain joins TRBV12-3 or TRBV12-4 and TRBJ2-1; D is undetermined. The CDR3 loop spans 14 amino acids. V gave up 5 bases and J gave up 0 bases, with 8 bases separating them. The CDR3 region is CASSAVNSYNEQFF. The DNA read from the CDR3 is TGTGCCAGCAGTGCAGTAAACTCCTACAATGAG.